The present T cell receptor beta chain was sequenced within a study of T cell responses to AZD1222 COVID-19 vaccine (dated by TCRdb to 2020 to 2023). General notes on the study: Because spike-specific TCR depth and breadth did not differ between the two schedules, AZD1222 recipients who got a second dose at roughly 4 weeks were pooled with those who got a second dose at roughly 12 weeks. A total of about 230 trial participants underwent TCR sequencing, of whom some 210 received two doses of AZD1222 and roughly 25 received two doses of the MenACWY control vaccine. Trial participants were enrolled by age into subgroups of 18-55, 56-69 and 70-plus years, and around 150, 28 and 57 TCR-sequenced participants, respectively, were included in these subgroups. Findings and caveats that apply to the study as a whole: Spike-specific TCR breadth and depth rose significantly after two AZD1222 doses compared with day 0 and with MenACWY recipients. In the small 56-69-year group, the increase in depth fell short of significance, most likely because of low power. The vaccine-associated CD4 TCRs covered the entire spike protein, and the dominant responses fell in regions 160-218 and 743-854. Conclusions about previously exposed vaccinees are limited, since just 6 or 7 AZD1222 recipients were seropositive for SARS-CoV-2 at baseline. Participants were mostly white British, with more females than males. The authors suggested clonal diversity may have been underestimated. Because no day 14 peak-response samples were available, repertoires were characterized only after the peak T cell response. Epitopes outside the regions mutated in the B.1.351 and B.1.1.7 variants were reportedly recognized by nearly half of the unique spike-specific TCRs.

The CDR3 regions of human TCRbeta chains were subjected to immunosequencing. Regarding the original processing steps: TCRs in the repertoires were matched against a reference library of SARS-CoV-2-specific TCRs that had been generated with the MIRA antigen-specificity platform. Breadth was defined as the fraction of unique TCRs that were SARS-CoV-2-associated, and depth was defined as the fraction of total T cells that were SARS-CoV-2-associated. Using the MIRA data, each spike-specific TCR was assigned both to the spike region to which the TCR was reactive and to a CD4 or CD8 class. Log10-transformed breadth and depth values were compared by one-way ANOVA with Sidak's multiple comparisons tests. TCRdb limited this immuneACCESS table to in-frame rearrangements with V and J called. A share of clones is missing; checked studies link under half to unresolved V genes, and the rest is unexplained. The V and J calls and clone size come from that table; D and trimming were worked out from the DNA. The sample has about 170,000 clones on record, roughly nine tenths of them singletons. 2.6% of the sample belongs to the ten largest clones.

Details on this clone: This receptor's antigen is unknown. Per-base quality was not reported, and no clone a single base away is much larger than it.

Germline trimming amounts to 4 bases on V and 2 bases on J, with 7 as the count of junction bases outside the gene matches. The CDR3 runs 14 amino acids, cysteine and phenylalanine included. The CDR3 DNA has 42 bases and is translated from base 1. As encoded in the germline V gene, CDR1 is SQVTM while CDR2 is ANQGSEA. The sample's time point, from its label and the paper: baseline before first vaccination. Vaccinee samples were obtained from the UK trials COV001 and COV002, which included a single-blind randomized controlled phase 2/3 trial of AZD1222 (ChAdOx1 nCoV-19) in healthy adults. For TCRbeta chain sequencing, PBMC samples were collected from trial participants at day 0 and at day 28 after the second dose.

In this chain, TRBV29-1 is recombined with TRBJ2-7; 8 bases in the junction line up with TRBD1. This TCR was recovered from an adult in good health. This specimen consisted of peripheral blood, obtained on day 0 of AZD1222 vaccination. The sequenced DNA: TGCAGCGTTGGTAGGCCAGGGGGCGCCTACGAGCAGTACTTC. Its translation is CSVGRPGGAYEQYF.